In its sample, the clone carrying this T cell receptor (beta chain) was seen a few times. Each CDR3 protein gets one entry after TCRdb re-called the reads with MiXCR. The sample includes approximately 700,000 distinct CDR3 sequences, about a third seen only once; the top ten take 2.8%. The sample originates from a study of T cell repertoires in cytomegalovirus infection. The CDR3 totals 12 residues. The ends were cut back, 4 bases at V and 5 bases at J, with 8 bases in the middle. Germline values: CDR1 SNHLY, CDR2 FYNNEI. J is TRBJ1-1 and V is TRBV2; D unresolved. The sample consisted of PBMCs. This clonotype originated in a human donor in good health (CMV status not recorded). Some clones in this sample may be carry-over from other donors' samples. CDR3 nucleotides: TGTGCCAGCAGTGCCGCCAGAACTGAAGCTTTCTTT. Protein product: CASSAARTEAFF.